The rows below give T cell receptor beta chains drawn from one sample of a study of T cell responses to AZD1222 COVID-19 vaccine. Only in-frame clones appear in the TCRdb table, and some are missing; sequencing was by immunoSEQ multiplex PCR. The sample records 150,000 to 200,000 clones, 85% to 95% being singletons. Sequenced material: peripheral blood, taken on day 0 of AZD1222 vaccination. These receptors came from an adult in good health. Each CDR3 is given with its conserved first and last residue. Each record gives: J gene, clone size, V gene, CDR3 protein. Clone size is not always given. Where it is, it says once, few, many or a class for expanded clones.

>TRBJ2-2|-|TRBV5-6
CASSFLDREIKALFF
>TRBJ2-1|-|TRBV5-4
CASSDASGRIDNEQFF
>TRBJ1-1|few|TRBV6-5
CASSQGSEAFF
>TRBJ1-2|once|TRBV7-2
CASSLDYRLNYGYTF
>TRBJ2-1|-|TRBV9
CASSVGRGGRNEQFF
>TRBJ2-7|-|TRBV29-1
CSAYTVTYEQYF
>TRBJ1-3|once|TRBV5-4
CASSFAGGSGNTIYF
>TRBJ2-2|-|TRBV11-2
CASSLDDSGRAGELFF
>TRBJ1-5|few|TRBV15
CATSREGWGGNQPQHF
>TRBJ2-7|-|TRBV4-1
CASSQGPGTRSEQYF
>TRBJ1-5|-|TRBV28
CASSPNAFWGNQPQHF
>TRBJ2-7|-|TRBV5-5
CASSLRSGTQYEQYF
>TRBJ2-7|-|TRBV27
CASSPISGNSYEQYF
>TRBJ1-1|-|TRBV7-8
CASSLWGLGGPEAFF
>TRBJ1-1|once|TRBV12-3/TRBV12-4
CASSRTAGAFF
>TRBJ1-1|-|TRBV4-1
CASSRFKSGTPRIRLNTEAFF
>TRBJ1-5|-|TRBV19
CASSIGAVGNQPQHF
>TRBJ2-1|-|TRBV7-2
CASTGGVTEQFF
>TRBJ2-1|-|TRBV10-3
CAISGGIYNEQFF
>TRBJ2-2|-|TRBV5-1
CASGQSNTGELFF
>TRBJ1-1|-|TRBV7-2
CASSLRGYAEAFF
>TRBJ2-3|-|TRBV12-3/TRBV12-4
CASSTDTQYF
>TRBJ2-7|once|TRBV5-1
CASSFTLDYEQYF
>TRBJ2-3|-|TRBV5-8
CASSKGQRASTDTQYF
>TRBJ1-5|-|TRBV6-2/TRBV6-3
CASSYAASNQPQHF
>TRBJ2-2|-|TRBV9
CASSPRSPGQGNTGELFF
>TRBJ1-5|-|TRBV7-2
CASSFGGTGTQHF
>TRBJ2-2|-|TRBV5-4
CASSLIAGGNTGELFF